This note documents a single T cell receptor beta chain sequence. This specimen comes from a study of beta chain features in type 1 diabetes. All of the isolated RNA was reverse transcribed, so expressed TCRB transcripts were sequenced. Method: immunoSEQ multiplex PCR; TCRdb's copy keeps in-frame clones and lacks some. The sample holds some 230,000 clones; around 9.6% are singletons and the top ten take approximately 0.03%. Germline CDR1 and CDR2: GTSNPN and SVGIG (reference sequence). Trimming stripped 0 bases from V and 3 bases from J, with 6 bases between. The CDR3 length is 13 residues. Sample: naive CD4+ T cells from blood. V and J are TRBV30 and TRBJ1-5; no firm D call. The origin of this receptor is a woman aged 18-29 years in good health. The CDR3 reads CAWSVRDNQPQHF. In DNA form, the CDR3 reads TGTGCCTGGAGTGTACGCGACAATCAGCCCCAGCATTTT.